This TCR beta chain was observed in a study of blood T cells in healthy people across ages. Alongside a J-beta primer mix, a sample-barcoded 5' primer served in a second PCR lasting roughly 6 to 11 cycles. TCRdb fed the 5' RACE reads into MiXCR, producing one record per CDR3 protein. The sample contains nearly 800,000 distinct CDR3 sequences, 56% of which appear only once. V lost 0 bases, J lost 5 bases, and 16 bases lay in between. Germline V CDR1 and CDR2: DFQATT, SNEGSKA (reference sequence). This CDR3 has 15 amino acids. Total RNA, at least 5 micrograms per sample, came from PBMCs. The chain is built from TRBV20-1 and TRBJ2-5; tentatively, D is TRBD1 or TRBD2 (5 bases each). The TCR was taken from a man aged 35 to 55 in good health. Sequenced input: blood. The CDR3 DNA follows: TGCAGTGCTAGAGAACCCGGGGCCTACGCGGAGACCCAGTACTTC. It yields the protein CSAREPGAYAETQYF.